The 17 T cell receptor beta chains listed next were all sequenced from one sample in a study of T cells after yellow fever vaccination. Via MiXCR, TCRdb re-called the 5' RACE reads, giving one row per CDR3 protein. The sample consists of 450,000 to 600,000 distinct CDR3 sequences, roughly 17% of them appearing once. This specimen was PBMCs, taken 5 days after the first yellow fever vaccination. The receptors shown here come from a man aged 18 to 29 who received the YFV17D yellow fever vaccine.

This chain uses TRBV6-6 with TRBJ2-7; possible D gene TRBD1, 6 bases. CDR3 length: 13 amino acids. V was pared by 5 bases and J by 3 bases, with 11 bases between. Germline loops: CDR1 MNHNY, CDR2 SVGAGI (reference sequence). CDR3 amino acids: CASSRDTRYEQYV. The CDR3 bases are TGTGCCAGCAGTCGGGACACCCGCTACGAGCAGTACGTC.

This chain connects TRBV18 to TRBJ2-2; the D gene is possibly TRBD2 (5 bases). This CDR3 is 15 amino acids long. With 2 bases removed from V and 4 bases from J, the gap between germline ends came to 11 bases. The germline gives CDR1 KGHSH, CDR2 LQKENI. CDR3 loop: CASSPLSGSTGELFF. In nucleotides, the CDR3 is TGTGCCAGCTCACCATTGTCGGGGTCCACCGGGGAGCTGTTTTTT.

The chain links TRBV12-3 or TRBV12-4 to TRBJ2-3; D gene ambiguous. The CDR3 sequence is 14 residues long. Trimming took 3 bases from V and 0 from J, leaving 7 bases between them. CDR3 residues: CASSFFRSTDTQYF. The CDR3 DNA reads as TGTGCCAGCAGTTTTTTCCGGAGCACAGATACGCAGTATTTT.

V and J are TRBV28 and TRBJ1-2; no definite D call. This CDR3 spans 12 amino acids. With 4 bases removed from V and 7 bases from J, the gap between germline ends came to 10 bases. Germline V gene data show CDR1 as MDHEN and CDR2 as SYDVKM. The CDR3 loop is CASSSEHSGYTF. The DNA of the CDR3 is TGTGCCAGCAGTTCGGAACATTCTGGCTACACCTTC.

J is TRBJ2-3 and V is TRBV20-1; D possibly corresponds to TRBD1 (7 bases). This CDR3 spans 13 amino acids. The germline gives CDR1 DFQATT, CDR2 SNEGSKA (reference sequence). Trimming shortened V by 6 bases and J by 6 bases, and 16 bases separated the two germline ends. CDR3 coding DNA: TGCAGTGCCGGGGGACAGCCAGGGGATACGCAGTATTTT. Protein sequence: CSAGGQPGDTQYF.

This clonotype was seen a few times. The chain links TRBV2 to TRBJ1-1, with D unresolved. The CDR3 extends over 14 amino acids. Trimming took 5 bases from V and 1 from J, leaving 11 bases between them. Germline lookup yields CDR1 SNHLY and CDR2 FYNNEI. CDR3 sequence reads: CASSSDSPNTEAFF. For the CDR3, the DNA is TGTGCCAGCAGTAGTGATTCCCCGAACACTGAAGCTTTCTTT.

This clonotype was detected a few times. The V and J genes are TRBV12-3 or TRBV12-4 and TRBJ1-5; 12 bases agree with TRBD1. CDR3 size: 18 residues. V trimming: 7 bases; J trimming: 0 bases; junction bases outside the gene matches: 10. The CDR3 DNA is TGTGCCAGCAACACCGGGACAGGGGGCGGGTATAGCAATCAGCCCCAGCATTTT. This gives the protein CASNTGTGGGYSNQPQHF.

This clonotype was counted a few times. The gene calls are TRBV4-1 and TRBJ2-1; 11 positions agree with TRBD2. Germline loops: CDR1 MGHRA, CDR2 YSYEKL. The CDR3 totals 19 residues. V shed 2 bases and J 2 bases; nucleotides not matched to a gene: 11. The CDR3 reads CASSQSASGGRYAYNEQFF. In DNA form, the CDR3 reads TGCGCCAGCAGCCAATCCGCTAGCGGGGGGAGGTACGCCTACAATGAGCAGTTCTTC.

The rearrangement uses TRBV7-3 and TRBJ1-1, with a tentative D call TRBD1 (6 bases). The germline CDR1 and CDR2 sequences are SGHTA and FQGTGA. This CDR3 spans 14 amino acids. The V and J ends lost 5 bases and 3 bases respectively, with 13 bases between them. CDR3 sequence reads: CASSLGGNHTEAFF. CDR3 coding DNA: TGTGCCAGCAGCCTAGGGGGGAATCACACTGAAGCTTTCTTT.

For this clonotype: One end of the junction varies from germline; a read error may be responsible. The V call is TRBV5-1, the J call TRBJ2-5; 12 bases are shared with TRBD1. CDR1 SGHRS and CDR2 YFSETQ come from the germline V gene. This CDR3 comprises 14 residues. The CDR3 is CASRLGTGGETQYF. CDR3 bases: TGCGCCAGCAGGTTGGGGACAGGGGGCGAGACCCAGTACTTC. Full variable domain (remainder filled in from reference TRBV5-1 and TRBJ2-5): KAGVTQTPRYLIKTRGQQVTLSCSPISGHRSVSWYQQTPGQGLQFLFEYFSETQRNKGNFPGRFSGRQFSNSRSEMNVSTLELGDSALYLCASRLGTGGETQYFGPGTRLLVL.

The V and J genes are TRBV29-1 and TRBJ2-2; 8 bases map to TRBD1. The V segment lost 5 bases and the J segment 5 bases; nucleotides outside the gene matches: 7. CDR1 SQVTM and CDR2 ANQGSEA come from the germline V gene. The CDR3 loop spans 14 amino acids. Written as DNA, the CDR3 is TGCAGCGTTCACCAGGGGGCTTATACCGGGGAGCTGTTTTTT. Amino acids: CSVHQGAYTGELFF.

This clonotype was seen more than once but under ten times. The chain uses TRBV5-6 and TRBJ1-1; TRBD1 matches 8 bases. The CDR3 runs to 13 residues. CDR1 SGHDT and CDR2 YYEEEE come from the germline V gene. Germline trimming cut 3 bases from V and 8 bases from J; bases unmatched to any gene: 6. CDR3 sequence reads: CASSSDRVGEAFF. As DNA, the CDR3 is TGTGCCAGCAGCTCGGACAGGGTGGGCGAAGCTTTCTTT.

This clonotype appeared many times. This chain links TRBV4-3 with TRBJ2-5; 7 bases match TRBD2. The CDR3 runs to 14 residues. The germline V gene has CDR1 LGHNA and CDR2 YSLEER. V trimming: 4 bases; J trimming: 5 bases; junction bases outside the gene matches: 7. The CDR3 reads CASSPSLATETQYF. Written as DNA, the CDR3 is TGCGCCAGCAGCCCGTCACTAGCGACCGAGACCCAGTACTTC.

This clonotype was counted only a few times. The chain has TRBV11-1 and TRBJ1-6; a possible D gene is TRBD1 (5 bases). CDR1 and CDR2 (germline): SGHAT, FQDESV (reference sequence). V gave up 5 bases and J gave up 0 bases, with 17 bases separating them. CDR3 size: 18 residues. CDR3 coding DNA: TGTGCCAGCAGCCCAACACGGGGGAAGAGCTCCTATAATTCACCCCTCCACTTT. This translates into CASSPTRGKSSYNSPLHF.

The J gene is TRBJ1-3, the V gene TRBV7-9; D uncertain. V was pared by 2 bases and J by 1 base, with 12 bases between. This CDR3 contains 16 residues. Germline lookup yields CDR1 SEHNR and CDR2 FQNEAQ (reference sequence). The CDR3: CASSLLGGPSGNTIYF. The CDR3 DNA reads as TGTGCCAGCAGCTTATTAGGAGGTCCATCTGGAAACACCATATATTTT.

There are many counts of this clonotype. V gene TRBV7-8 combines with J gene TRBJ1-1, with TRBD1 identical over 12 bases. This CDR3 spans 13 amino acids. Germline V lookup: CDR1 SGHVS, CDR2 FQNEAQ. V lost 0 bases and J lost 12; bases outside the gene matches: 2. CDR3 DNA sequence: TGTGCCAGCAGCTTAGCGGGACAGGGGGCGTCTTTCTTT. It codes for CASSLAGQGASFF.

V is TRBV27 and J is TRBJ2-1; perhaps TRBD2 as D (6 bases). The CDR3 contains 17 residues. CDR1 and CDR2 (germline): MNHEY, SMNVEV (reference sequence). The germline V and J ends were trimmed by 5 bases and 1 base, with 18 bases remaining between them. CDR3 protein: CASSLTRGRVSYNEQFF. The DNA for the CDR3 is TGTGCCAGCAGTCTGACTAGGGGTCGGGTTTCCTACAATGAGCAGTTCTTC.